This TCR beta chain was sequenced for a study of blood T cell dynamics during melanoma immunotherapy. Whole-study context: Patients with metastatic melanoma got pembrolizumab or nivolumab-ipilimumab as first-line care.

Deletions cut 4 bases from V and 0 bases from J, with 7 bases between. Germline loops: CDR1 SGDLS, CDR2 YYNGEE. The CDR3 length is 13 residues. The sample's time point: week 3, after first cycle of checkpoint inhibitor. Sampling occurred pretreatment (T0) and at week 3 (W3), after cycle one of checkpoint blockade. A fixed DNA input of about 350 ng was used per bulk PBMC sample. Sequenced by immunoSEQ multiplex PCR; TCRdb stores in-frame clones only, minus some. The data show 25,000 to 30,000 clones, with 65% to 85% seen just once and around 10% held by the top ten. The sequenced sample was blood, obtained from a patient treated with checkpoint blockade. This chain joins TRBV9 and TRBJ2-5; possible D gene TRBD1, 6 bases. The receptor was derived from a human donor with melanoma. The CDR3 here is CASSRDNQETQYF. CDR3 bases: TGTGCCAGCAGCCGGGACAACCAAGAGACCCAGTACTTC.